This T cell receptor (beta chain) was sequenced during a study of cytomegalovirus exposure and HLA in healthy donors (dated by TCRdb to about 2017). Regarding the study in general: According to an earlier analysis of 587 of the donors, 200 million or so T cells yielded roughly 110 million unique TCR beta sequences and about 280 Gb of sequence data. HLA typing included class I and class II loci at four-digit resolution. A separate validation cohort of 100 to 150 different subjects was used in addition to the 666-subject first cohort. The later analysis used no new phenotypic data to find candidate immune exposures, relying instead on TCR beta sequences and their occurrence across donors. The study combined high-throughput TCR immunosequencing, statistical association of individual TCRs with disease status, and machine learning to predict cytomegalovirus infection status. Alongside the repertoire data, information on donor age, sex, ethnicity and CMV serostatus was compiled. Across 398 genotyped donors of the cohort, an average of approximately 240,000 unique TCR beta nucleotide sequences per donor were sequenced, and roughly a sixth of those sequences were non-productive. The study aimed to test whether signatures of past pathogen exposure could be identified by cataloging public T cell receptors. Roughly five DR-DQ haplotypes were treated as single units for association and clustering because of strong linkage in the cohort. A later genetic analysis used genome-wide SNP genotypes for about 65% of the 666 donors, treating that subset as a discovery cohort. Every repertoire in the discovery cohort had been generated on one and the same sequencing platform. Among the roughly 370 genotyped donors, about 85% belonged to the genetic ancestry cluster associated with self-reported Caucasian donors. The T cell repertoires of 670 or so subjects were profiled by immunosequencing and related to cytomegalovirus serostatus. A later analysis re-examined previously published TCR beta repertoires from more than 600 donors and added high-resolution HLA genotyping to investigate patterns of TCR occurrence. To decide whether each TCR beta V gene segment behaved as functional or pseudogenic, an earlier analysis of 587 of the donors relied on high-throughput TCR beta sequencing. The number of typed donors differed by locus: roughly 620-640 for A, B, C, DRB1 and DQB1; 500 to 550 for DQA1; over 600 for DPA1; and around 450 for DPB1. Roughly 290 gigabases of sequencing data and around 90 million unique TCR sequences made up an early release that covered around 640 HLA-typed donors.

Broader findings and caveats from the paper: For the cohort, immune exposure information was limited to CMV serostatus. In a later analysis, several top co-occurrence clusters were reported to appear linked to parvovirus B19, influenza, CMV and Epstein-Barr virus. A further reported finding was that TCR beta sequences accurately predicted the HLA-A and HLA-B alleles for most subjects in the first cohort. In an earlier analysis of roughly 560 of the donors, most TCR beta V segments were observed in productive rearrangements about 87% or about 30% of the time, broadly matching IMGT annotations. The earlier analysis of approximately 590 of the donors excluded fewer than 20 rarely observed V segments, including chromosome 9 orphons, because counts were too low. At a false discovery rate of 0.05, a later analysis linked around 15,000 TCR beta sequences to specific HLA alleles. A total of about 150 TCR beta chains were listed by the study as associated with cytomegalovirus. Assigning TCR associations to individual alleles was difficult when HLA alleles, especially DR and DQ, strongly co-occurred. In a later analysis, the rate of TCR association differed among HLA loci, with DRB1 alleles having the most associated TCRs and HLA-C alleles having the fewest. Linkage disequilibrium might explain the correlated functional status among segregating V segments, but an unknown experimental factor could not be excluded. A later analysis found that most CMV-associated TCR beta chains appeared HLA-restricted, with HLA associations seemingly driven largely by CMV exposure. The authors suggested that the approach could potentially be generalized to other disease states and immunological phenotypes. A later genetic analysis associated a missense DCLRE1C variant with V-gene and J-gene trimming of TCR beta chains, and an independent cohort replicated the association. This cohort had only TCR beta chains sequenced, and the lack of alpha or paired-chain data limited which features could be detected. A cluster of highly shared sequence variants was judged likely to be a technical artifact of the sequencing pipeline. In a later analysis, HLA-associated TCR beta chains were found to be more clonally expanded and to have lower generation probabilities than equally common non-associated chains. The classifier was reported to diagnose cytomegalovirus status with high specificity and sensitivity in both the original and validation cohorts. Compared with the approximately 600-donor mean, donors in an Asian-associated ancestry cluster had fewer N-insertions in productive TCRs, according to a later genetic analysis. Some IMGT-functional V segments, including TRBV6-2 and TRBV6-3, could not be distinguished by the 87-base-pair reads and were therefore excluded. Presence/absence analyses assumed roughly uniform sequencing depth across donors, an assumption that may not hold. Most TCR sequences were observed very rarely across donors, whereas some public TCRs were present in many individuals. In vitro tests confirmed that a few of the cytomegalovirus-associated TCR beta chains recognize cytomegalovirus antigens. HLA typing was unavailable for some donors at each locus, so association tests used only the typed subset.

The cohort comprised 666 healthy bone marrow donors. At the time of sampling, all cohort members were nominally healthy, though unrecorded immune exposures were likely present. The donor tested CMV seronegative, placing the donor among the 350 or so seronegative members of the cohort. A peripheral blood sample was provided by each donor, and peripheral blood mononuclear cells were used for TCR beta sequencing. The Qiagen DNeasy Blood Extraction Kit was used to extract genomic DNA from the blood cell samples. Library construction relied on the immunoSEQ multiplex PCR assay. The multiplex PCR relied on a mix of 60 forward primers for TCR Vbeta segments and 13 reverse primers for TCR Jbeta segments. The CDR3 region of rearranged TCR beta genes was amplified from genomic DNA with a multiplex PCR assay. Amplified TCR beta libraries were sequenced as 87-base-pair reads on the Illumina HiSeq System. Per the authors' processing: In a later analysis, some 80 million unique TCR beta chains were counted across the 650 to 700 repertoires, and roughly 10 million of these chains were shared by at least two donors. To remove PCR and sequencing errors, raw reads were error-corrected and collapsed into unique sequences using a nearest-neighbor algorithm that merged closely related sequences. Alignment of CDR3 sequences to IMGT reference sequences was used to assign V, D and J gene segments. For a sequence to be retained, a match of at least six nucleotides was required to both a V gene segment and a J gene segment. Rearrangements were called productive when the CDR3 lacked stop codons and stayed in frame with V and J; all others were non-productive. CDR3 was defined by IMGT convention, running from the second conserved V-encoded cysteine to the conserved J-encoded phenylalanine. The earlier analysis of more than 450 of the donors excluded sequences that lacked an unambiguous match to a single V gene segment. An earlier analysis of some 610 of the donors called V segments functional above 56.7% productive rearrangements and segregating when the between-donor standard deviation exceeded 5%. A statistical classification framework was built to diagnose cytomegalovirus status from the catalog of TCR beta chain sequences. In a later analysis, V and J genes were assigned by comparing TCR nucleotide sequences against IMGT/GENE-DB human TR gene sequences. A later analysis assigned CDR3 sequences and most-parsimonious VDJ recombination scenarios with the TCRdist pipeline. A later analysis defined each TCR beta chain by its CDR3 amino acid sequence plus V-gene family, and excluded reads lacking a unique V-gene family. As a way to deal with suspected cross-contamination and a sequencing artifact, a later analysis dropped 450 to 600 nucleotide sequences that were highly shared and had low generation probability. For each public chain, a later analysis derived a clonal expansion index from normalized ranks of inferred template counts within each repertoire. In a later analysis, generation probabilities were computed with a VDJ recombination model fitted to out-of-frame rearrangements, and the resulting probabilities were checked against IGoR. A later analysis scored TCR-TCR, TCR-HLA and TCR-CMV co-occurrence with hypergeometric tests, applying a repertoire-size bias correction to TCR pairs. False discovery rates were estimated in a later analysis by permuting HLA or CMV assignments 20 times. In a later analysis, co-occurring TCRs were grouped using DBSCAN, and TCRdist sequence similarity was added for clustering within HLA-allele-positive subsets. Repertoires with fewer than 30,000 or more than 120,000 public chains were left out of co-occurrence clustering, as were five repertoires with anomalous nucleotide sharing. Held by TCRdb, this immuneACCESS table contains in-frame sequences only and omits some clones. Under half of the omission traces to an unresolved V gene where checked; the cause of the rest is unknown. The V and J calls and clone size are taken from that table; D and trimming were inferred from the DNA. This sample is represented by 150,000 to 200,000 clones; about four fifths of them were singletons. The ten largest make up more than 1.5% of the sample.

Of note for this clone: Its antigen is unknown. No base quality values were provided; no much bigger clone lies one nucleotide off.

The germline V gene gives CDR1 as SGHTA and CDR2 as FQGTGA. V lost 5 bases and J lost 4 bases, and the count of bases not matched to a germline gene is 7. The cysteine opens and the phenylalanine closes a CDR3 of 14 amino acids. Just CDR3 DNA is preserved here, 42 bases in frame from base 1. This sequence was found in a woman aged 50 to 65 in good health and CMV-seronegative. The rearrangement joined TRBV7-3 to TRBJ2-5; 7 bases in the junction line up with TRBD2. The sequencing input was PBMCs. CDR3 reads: CASSADSGRETQYF. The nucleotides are TGTGCCAGCAGCGCCGATAGCGGGCGAGAGACCCAGTACTTC. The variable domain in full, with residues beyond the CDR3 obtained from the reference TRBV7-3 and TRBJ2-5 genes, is GAGVSQTPSNKVTEKGKYVELRCDPISGHTALYWYRQSLGQGPEFLIYFQGTGAADDSGLPNDRFFAVRPEGSVSTLKIQRTERGDSAVYLCASSADSGRETQYFGPGTRLLVL.